This entry concerns a single T cell receptor (beta chain). Antigen: not known. The data originate from a study of OX40 agonist ivuxolimab in advanced cancers. Points from the study as a whole: On average, a greater number of expanded clones characterised CD8+ T cells relative to CD4+.

Profiling relied on immunoSEQ multiplex PCR, and the TCRdb table lists in-frame clones only, not all of them. In the table there are approximately 58,000 clones, approximately 91% of which are singletons. Autoimmune disease history or systemic immunosuppression barred patients. In germline, CDR1 is SGHRS, CDR2 YFSETQ. This CDR3 comprises 14 residues. V was shortened by 0 bases and J by 0 bases, with 5 bases between the two germline ends. This TCR was recovered from an adult with an advanced solid tumor such as melanoma, head and neck, liver or kidney cancer. The rearrangement joins TRBV5-1 to TRBJ2-3; D call uncertain. The material sequenced was CD4+ or CD8+ T cells sorted from blood, taken in a trial of the OX40 agonist ivuxolimab. CDR3 residues: CASSLVPSTDTQYF. DNA of the CDR3: TGCGCCAGCAGCTTGGTCCCTAGCACAGATACGCAGTATTTT.